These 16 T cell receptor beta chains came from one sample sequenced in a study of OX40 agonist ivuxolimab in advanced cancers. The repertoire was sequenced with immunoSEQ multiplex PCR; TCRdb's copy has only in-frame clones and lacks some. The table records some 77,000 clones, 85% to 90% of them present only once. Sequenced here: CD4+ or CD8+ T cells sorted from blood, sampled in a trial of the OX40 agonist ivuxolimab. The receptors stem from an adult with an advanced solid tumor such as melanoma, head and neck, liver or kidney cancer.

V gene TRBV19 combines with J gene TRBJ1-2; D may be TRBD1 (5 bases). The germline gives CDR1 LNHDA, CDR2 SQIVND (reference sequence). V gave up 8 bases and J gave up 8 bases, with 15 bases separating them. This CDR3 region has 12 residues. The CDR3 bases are TGTGCCAGTCGTAACTGGGACGGCGGCTACACCTTC. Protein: CASRNWDGGYTF.

The CDR3 DNA reads as TGTGCCAGCTCACCACCGACGCGAACCGCACTATACAATGAGCAGTTCTTC. As protein: CASSPPTRTALYNEQFF. The chain combines TRBV18 with TRBJ2-1; D gene uncertain. From germline, CDR1 is KGHSH and CDR2 LQKENI. This CDR3 is 17 amino acids long. Deletions cut 0 bases from V and 4 bases from J, with 16 bases between.

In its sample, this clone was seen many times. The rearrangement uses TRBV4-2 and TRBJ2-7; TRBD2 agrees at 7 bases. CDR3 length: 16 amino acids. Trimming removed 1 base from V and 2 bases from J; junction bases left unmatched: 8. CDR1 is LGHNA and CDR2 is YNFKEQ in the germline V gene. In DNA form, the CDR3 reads TGTGCCAGCAGCCAAGTCAGGACTAGTCAAGCCTACGAGCAGTACTTC. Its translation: CASSQVRTSQAYEQYF.

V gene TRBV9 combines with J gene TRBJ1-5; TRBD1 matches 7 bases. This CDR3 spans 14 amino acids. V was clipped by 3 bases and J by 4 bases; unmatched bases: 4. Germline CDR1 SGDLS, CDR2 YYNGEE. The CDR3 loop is CASSGQGLNQPQHF. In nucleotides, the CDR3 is TGTGCCAGCAGCGGACAGGGTCTGAATCAGCCCCAGCATTTT. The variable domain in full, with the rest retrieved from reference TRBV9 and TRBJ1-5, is DSGVTQTPKHLITATGQRVTLRCSPRSGDLSVYWYQQSLDQGLQFLIQYYNGEERAKGNILERFSAQQFPDLHSELNLSSLELGDSALYFCASSGQGLNQPQHFGDGTRLSIL.

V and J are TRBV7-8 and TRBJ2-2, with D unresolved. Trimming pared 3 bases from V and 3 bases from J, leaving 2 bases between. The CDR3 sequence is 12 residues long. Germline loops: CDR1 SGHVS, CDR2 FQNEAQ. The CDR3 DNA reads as TGTGCCAGCAGCTTTCACACCGGGGAGCTGTTTTTT. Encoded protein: CASSFHTGELFF.

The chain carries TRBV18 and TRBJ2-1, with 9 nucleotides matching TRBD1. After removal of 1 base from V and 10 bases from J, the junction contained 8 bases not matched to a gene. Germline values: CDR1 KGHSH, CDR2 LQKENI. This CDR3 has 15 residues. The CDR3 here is CASSPQGQGLGEQFF. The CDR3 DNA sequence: TGTGCCAGCTCACCACAGGGACAGGGATTAGGGGAGCAGTTCTTC.

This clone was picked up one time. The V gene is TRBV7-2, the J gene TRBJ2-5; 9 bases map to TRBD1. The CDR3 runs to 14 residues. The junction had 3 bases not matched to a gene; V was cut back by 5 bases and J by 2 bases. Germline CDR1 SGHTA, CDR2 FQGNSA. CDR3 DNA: TGTGCCAGCAGCGGAGGACAGGGGCAAGAGACCCAGTACTTC. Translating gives CASSGGQGQETQYF.

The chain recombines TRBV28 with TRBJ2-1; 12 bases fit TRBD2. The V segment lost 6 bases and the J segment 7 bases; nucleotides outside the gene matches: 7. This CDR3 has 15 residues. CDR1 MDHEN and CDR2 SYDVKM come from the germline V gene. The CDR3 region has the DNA TGTGCCAGCAGCCCCGGGACTAGCGGGCGAAATGAGCAGTTCTTC. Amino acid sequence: CASSPGTSGRNEQFF. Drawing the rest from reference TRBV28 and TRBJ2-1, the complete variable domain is DVKVTQSSRYLVKRTGEKVFLECVQDMDHENMFWYRQDPGLGLRLIYFSYDVKMKEKGDIPEGYSVSREKKERFSLILESASTNQTSMYLCASSPGTSGRNEQFFGPGTRLTVL.

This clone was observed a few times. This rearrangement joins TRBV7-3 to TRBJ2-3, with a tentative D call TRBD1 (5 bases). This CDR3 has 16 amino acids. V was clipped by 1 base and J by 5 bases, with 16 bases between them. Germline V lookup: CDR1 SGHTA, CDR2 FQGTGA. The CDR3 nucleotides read TGTGCCAGCAGCTTAAGACTGTACCCGCAGGGAGATACGCAGTATTTT. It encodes CASSLRLYPQGDTQYF.

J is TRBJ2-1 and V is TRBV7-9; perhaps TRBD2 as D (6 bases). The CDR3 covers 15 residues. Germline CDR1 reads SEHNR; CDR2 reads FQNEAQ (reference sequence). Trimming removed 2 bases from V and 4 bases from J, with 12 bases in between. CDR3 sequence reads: CASSLTGLSYNEQFF. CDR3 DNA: TGTGCCAGCAGCTTAACGGGACTCTCATACAATGAGCAGTTCTTC.

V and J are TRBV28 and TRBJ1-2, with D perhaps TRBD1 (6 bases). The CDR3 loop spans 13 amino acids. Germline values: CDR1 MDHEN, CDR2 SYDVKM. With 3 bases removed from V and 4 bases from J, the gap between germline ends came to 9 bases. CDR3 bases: TGTGCCAGCAGTTTCCCAGGGGCCTATGGCTACACCTTC. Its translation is CASSFPGAYGYTF.

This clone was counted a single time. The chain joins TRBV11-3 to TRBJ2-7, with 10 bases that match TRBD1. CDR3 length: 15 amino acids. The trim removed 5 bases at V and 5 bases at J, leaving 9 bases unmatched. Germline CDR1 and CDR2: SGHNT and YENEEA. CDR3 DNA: TGTGCCAGCAGCAGAACGAGACAGGGGGCCCACGAGCAGTACTTC. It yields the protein CASSRTRQGAHEQYF.

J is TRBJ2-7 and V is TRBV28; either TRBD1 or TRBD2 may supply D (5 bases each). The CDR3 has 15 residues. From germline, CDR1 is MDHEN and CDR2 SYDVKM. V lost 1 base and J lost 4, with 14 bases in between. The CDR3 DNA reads TGTGCCAGCAGTTTATACGCCGGGGCCCGGTACGAGCAGTACTTC. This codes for CASSLYAGARYEQYF.

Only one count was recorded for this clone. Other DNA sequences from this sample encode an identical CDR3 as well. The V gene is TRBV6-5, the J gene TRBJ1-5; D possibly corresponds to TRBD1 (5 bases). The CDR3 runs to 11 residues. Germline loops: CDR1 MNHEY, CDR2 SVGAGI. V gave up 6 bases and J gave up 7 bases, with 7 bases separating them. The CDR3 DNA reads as TGTGCCAGCAGCCAGGGACAGCCCCAGCATTTT. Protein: CASSQGQPQHF.

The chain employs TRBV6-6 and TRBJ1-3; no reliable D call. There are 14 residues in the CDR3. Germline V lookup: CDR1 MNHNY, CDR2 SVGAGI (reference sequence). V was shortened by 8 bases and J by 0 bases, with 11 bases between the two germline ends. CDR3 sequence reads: CASVSGSSGNTIYF. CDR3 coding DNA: TGTGCCAGCGTGTCGGGGAGCTCTGGAAACACCATATATTTT.

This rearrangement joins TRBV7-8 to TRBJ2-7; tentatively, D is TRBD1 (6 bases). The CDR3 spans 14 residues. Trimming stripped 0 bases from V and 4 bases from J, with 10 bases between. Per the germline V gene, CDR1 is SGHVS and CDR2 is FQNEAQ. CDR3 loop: CASSLADRPYEQYF. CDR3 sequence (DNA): TGTGCCAGCAGCTTAGCGGACAGACCATACGAGCAGTACTTC. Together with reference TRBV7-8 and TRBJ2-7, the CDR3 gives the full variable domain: GAGVSQSPRYKVAKRGQDVALRCDPISGHVSLFWYQQALGQGPEFLTYFQNEAQLDKSGLPSDRFFAERPEGSVSTLKIQRTQQEDSAVYLCASSLADRPYEQYFGPGTRLTVT.